This T cell receptor beta chain was sequenced in a study of regulatory dendritic cells for organ transplantation. The overall study: LPS was added to dendritic cell cultures on day 6.

Germline CDR1 LNHNV, CDR2 YYDKDF (reference sequence). The CDR3 is 14 amino acids. With 5 bases removed from V and 0 bases from J, the gap between germline ends came to 9 bases. Profiling relied on immunoSEQ multiplex PCR, and the TCRdb table lists in-frame clones only, not all of them. The table includes 12,000 or so clones, about three fifths detected once. Allogeneic regulatory or mature dendritic cells were co-cultured for 5 days with CFSE-labeled sorted T cells at 1:10. FACS sorted CD4+ or CD8+ T cells into CD45RA+ naive and CD45RO+ memory. This clone has a single count. Its matching antigen is unknown. Study-wide results and caveats: Among resting subsets, memory CD8+ cells contained the most alloreactive clonotypes. Memory CD8+ clonal expansion seemed more limited with regulatory than mature dendritic cells.

This receptor was obtained from a human donor in good health. Sequencing was carried out using naive CD8+ T cells from blood cultured with dendritic cells. Subset meaning: CD45RA+ naive T cells. The rearrangement links TRBV15 to TRBJ2-3, with a possible D match to TRBD2 (6 bases). The CDR3, as DNA: TGTGCCACCAGCCCGGACTATAGCACAGATACGCAGTATTTT. Encoded protein: CATSPDYSTDTQYF.